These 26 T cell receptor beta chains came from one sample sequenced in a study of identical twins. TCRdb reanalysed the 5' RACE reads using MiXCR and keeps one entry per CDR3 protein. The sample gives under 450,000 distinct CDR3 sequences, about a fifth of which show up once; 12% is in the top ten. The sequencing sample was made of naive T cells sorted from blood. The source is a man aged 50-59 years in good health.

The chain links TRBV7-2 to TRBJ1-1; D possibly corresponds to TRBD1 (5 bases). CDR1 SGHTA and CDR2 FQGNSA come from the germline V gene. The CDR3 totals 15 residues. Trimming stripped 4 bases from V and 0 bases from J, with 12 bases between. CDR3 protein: CASSYLGTMNTEAFF. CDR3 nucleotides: TGTGCCAGCAGCTACTTGGGGACCATGAACACTGAAGCTTTCTTT.

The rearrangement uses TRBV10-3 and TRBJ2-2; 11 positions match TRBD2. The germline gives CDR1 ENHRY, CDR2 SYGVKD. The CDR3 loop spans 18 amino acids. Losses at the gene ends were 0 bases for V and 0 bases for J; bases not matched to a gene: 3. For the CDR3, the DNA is TGTGCCATCAGTGAGTCGGGGGGACTAGCGGCGAACACCGGGGAGCTGTTTTTT. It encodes CAISESGGLAANTGELFF.

In DNA, the CDR3 is TGTGCCAGCAGTTCGGGGGGACTACCGAGCACAGATACGCAGTATTTT. Encoded protein: CASSSGGLPSTDTQYF. The chain has TRBV12-3 or TRBV12-4 and TRBJ2-3, with TRBD2 matching 7 bases. This CDR3 has 16 residues. J gave up 0 bases and V 4 bases, and 7 bases lay outside the gene matches.

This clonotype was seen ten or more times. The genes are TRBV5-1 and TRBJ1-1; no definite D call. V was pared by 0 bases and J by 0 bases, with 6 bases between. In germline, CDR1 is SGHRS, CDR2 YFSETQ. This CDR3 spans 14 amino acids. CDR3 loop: CASSLDSLNTEAFF. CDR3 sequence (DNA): TGCGCCAGCAGCTTGGACAGCTTGAACACTGAAGCTTTCTTT.

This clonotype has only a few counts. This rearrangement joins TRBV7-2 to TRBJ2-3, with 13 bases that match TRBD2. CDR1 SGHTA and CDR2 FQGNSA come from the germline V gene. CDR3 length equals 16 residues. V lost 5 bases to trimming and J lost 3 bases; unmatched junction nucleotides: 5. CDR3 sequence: CASSRGLAGRTDTQYF. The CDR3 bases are TGTGCCAGCAGCCGGGGACTAGCGGGGCGAACAGATACGCAGTATTTT.

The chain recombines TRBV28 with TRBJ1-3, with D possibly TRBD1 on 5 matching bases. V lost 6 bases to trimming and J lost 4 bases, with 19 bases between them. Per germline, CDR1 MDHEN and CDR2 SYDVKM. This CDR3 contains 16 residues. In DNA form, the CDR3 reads TGTGCCAGCAGCCAGATCTCGGGGACTCTAGGAAACACCATATATTTT. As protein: CASSQISGTLGNTIYF.

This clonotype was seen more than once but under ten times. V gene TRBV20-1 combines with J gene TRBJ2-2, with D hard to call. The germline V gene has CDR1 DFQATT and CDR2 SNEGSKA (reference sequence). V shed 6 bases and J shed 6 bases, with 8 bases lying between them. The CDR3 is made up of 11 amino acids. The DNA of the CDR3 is TGCAGTGCGACCGGGTCCGGGGAGCTGTTTTTT. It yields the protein CSATGSGELFF.

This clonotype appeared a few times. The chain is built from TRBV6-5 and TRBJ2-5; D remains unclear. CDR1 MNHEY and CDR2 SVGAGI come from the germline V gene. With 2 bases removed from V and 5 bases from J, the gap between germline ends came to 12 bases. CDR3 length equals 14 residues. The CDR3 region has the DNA TGTGCCAGCAGTTACCTATTGTCCGGGGAGACCCAGTACTTC. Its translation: CASSYLLSGETQYF.

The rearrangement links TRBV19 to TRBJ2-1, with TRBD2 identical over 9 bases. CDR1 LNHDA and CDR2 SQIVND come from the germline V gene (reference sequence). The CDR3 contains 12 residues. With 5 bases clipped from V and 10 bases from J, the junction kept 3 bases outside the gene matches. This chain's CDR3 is CASSSGTSEQFF. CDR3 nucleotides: TGTGCCAGTAGTTCAGGGACTAGCGAGCAGTTCTTC.

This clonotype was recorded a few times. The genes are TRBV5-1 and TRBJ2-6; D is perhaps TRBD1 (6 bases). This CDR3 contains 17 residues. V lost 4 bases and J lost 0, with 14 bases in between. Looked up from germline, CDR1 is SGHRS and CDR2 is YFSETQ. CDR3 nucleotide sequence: TGCGCCAGCAGCCGCAGGGACACTTACTCTGGGGCCAACGTCCTGACTTTC. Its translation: CASSRRDTYSGANVLTF.

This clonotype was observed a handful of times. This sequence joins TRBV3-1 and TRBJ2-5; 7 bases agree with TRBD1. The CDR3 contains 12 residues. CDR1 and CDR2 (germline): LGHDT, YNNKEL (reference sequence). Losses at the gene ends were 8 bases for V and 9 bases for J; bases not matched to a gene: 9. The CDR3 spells CASGTAVSAQYF. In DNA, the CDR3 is TGTGCCAGCGGGACAGCGGTTTCGGCCCAGTACTTC.

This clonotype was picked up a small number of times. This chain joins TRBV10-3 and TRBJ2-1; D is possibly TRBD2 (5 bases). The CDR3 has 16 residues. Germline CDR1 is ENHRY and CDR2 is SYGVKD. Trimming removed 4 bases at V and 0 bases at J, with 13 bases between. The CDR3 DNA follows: TGTGCCATCAGTGGCGTTACGGGGAGCTCCTACAATGAGCAGTTCTTC. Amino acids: CAISGVTGSSYNEQFF.

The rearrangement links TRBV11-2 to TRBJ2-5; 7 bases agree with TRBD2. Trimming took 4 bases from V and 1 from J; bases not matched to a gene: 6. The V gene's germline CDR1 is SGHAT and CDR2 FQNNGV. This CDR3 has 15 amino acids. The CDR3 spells CASSSGLVPQETQYF. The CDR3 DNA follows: TGTGCCAGCAGCTCAGGACTAGTCCCCCAAGAGACCCAGTACTTC.

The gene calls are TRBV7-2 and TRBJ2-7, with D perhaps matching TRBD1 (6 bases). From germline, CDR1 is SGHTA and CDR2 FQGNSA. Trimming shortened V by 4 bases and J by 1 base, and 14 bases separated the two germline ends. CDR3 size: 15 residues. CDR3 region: CASSSRQARSYEQYF. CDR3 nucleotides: TGTGCCAGCAGCTCACGACAGGCTAGATCCTACGAGCAGTACTTC.

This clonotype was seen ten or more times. CDR3 bases: TGTGCCAGCAGCCCTGGGACCGTCTATGGCTACACCTTC. This sequence encodes CASSPGTVYGYTF. V usage is TRBV7-9 and J usage is TRBJ1-2; tentatively, D is TRBD1 (5 bases). Trimming removed 5 bases at V and 4 bases at J, with 11 bases between. From germline, CDR1 is SEHNR and CDR2 FQNEAQ (reference sequence). The CDR3 is 13 residues long.

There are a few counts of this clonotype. The CDR3 loop reads CASSTDLGETQYF. CDR3 sequence (DNA): TGTGCCAGCAGTACCGACCTAGGGGAGACCCAGTACTTC. The chain couples TRBV28 to TRBJ2-5; no firm D call. Trimming removed 5 bases at V and 5 bases at J, with 12 bases between. The V gene's germline CDR1 is MDHEN and CDR2 SYDVKM. The CDR3 runs to 13 residues.

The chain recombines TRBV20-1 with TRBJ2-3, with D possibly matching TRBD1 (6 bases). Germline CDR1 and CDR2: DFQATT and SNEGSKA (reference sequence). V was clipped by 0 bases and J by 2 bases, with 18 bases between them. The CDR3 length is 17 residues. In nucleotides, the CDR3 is TGCAGTGCTAGAGAGTTTGAAGACAGGCTCCTCACAGATACGCAGTATTTT. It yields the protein CSAREFEDRLLTDTQYF.

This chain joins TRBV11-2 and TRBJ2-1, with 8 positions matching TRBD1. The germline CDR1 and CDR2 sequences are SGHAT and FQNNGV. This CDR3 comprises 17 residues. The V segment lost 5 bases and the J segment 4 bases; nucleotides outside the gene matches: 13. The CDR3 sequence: CASSHPIGRGLYNEQFF. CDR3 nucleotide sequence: TGTGCCAGCAGCCATCCGATTGGCAGGGGGCTATACAATGAGCAGTTCTTC.

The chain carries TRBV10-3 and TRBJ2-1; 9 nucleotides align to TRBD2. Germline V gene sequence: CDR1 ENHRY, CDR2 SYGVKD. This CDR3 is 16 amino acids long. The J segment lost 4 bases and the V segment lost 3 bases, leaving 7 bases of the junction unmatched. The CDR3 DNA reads TGTGCCATCAGTGAAGGTGCAGCGGGAGGATACAATGAGCAGTTCTTC. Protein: CAISEGAAGGYNEQFF.

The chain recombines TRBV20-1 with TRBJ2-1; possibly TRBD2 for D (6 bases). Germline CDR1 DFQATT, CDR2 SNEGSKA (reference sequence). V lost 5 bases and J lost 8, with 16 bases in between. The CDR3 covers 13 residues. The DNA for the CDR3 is TGCAGTGCTTCTCCCGGGACTTTACATGAGCAGTTCTTC. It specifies CSASPGTLHEQFF.

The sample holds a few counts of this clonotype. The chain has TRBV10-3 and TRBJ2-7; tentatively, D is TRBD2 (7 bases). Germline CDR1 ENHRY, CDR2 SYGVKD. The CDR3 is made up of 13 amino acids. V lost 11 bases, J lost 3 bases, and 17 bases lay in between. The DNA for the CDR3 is TGTGCCCTGGGGAAGGGGGGGATCTACGAGCAGTACTTC. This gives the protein CALGKGGIYEQYF.

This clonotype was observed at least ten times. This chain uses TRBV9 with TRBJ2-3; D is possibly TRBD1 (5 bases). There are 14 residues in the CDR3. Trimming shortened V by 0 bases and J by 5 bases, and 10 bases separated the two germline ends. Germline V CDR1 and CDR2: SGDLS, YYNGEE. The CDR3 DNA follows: TGTGCCAGCAGCGTAGATTTGGGGCTAGATACGCAGTATTTT. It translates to CASSVDLGLDTQYF. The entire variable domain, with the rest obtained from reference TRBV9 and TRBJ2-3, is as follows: DSGVTQTPKHLITATGQRVTLRCSPRSGDLSVYWYQQSLDQGLQFLIQYYNGEERAKGNILERFSAQQFPDLHSELNLSSLELGDSALYFCASSVDLGLDTQYFGPGTRLTVL.

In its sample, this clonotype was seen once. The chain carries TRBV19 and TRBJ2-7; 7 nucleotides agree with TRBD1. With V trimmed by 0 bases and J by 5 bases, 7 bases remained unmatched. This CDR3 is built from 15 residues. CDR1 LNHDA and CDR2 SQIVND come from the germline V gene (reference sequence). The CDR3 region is CASSIERTGRNEQYF. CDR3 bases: TGTGCCAGTAGTATAGAAAGGACAGGCCGGAACGAGCAGTACTTC.

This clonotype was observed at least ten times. This CDR3 is CSALGLAVYNEQFF. CDR3 nucleotides: TGCAGCGCCCTGGGACTAGCGGTCTACAATGAGCAGTTCTTC. V is TRBV29-1 and J is TRBJ2-1; 11 nucleotides match TRBD2. The germline V gene encodes CDR1 SQVTM and CDR2 ANQGSEA. Trimming at V came to 7 bases and at J to 3 bases, leaving 5 bases not matched to a gene. The CDR3 loop spans 14 amino acids.

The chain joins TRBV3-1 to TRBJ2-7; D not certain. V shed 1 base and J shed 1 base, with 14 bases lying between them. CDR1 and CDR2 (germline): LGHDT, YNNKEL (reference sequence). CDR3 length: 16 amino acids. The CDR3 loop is CASSQGRRLWSYEQYF. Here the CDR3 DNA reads TGTGCCAGCAGCCAAGGGCGTCGGTTGTGGTCCTACGAGCAGTACTTC.

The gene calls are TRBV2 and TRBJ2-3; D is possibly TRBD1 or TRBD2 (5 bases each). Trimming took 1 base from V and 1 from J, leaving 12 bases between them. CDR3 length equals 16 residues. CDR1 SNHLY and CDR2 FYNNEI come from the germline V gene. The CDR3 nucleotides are TGTGCCAGCAGTGAAGTATGGGGGTCCGGCACAGATACGCAGTATTTT. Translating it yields CASSEVWGSGTDTQYF.